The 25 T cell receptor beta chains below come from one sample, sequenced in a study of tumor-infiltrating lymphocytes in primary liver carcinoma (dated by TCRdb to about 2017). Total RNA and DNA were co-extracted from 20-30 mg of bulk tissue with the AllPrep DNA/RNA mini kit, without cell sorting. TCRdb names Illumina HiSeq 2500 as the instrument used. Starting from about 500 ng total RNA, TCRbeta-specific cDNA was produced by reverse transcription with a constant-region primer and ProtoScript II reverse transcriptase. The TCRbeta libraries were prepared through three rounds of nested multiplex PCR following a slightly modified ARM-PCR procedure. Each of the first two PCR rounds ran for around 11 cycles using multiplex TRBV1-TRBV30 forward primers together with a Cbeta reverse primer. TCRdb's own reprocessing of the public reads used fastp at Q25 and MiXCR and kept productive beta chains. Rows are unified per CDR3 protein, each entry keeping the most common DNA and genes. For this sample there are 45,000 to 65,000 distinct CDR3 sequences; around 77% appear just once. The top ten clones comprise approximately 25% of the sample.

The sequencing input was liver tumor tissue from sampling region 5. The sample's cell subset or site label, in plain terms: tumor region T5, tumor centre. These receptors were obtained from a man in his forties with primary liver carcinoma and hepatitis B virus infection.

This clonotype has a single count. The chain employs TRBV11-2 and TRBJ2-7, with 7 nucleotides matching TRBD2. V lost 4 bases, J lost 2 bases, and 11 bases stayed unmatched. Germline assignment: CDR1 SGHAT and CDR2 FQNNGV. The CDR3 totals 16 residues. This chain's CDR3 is CASSYRTSGLAYEQYF. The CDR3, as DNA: TGTGCCAGCAGCTACAGGACTAGTGGGCTAGCCTACGAGCAGTACTTC. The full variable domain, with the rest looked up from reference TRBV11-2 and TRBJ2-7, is EAGVAQSPRYKIIEKRQSVAFWCNPISGHATLYWYQQILGQGPKLLIQFQNNGVVDDSQLPKDRFSAERLKGVDSTLKIQPAKLEDSAVYLCASSYRTSGLAYEQYFGPGTRLTVT.

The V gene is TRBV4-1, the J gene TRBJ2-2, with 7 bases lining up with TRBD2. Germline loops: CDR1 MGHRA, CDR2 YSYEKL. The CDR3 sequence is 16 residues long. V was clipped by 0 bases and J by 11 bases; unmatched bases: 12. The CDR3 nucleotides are TGCGCCAGCAGCCAAGATGGGGAGGGATGGGGCGGAGAGCTGTTTTTT. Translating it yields CASSQDGEGWGGELFF.

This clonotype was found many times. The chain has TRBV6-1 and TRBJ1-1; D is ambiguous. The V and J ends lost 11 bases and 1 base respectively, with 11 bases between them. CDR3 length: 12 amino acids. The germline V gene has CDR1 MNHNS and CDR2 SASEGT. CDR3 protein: CACTGWNTEAFF. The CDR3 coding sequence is TGTGCCTGCACGGGGTGGAACACTGAAGCTTTCTTT.

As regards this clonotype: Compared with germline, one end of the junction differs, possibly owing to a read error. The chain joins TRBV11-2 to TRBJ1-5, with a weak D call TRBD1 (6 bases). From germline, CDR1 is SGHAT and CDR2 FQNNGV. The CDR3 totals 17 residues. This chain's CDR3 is CASILVGVTGSNQPQHF. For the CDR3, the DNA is TGCGCCAGCATCTTAGTAGGGGTAACAGGGAGTAATCAGCCCCAGCATTTT.

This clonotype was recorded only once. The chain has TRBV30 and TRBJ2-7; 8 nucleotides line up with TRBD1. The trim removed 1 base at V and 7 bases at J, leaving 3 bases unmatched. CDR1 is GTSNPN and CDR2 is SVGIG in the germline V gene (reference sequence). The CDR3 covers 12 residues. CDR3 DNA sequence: TGTGCCTGGAGTGCAGGACAGGGAGAGCAGTACTTC. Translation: CAWSAGQGEQYF.

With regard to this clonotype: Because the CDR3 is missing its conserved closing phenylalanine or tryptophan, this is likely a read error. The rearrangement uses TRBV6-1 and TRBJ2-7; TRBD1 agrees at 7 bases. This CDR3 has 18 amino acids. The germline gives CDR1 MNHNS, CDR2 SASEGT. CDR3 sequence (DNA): TGTGCCATCAGTGAAGAGTCAAACAGGGGTATGGGCTCCTACGAGCAGTACTTA. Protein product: CAISEESNRGMGSYEQYL.

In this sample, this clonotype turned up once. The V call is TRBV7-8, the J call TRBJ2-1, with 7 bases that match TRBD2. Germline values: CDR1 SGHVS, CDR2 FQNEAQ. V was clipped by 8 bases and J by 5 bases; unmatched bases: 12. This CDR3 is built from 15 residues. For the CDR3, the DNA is TGTGCCAGCTCTCCCAGCGGGATGGGCGACAATGAGCAGTTCTTC. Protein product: CASSPSGMGDNEQFF. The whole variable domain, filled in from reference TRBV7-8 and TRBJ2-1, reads GAGVSQSPRYKVAKRGQDVALRCDPISGHVSLFWYQQALGQGPEFLTYFQNEAQLDKSGLPSDRFFAERPEGSVSTLKIQRTQQEDSAVYLCASSPSGMGDNEQFFGPGTRLTVL.

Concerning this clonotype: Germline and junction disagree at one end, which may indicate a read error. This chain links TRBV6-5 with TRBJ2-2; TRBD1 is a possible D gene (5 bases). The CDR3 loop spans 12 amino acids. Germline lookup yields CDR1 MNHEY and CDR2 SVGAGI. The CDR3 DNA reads TGCGCCAGCAATCAAGGGGCCGGGGAGCTGTTTTTT. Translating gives CASNQGAGELFF.

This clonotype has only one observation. The CDR3 nucleotides read TGTGCCAGCAGTTTAGTCACGGGTGTCGGTCTCTACGAGCAGTACTTC. Translation gives CASSLVTGVGLYEQYF. The genes are TRBV12-3 or TRBV12-4 and TRBJ2-7; no clear D. This CDR3 spans 16 amino acids. V lost 1 base, J lost 3 bases, and 16 bases lay in between.

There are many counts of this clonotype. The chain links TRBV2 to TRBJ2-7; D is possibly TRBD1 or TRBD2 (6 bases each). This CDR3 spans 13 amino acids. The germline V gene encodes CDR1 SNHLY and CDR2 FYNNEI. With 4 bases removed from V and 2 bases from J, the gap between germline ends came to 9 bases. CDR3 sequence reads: CASSGGGPYEQYF. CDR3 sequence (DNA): TGTGCCAGCAGTGGAGGGGGGCCCTACGAGCAGTACTTC.

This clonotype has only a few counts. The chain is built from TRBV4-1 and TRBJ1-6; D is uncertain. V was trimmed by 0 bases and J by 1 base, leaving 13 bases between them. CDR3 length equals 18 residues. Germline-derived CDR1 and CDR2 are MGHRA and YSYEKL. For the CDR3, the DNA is TGCGCCAGCAGCCAAGAGACCCGGACGGCATCCTATAATTCACCCCTCCACTTT. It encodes CASSQETRTASYNSPLHF.

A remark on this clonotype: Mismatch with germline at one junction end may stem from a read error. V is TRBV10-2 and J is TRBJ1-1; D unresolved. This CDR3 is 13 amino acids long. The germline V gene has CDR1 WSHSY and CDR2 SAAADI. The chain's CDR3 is CASNEVENTEAFF. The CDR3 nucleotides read TGCGCTAGCAATGAAGTAGAAAACACTGAAGCCTTCTTT.

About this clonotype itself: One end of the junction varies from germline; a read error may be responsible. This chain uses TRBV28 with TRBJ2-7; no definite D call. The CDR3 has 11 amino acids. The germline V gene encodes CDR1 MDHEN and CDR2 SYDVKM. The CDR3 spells CANSSSYDQYF. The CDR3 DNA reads TGTGCCAACAGCAGCTCCTACGACCAGTACTTC.

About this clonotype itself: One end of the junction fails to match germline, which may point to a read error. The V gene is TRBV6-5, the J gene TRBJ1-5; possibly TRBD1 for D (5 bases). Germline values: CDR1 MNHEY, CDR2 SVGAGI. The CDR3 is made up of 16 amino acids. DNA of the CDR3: TGTGCCAGCAGTTACTCGGCGGGGGTTAGCAATCAGCTCCAGCTTTTT. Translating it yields CASSYSAGVSNQLQLF.

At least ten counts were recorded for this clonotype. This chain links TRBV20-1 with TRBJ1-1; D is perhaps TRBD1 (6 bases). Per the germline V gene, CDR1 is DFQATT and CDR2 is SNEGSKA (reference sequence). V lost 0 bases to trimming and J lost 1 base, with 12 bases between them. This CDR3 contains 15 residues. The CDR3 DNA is TGCAGTGCTAGAGATGCGGGACATCCGAACACTGAAGCTTTCTTT. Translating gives CSARDAGHPNTEAFF.

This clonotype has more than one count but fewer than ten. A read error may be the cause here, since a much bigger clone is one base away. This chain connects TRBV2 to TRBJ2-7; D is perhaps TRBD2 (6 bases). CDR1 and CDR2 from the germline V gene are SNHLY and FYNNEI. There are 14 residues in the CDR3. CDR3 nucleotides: TGTGCCAACAGTCAAGCGGGCACTTTCTACGAGCAGTACTTC. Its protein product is CANSQAGTFYEQYF.

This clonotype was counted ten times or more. CDR3 sequence reads: CSANQGGDYGYTF. As DNA, the CDR3 is TGCAGCGCCAACCAGGGAGGCGACTATGGCTACACCTTC. The genes are TRBV29-1 and TRBJ1-2; D is possibly TRBD1 (5 bases). There are 13 residues in the CDR3. Per germline, CDR1 SQVTM and CDR2 ANQGSEA. V lost 7 bases and J lost 3, with 15 bases in between.

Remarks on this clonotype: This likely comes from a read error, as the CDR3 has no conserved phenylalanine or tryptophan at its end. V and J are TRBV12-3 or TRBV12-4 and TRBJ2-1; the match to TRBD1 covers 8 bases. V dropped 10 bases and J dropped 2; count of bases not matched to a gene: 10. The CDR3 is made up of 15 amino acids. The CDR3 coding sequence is TGTGCCAACAGGGGGGCAGGGCGGACCTACAATGAGCAGTTCCTC. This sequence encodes CANRGAGRTYNEQFL.

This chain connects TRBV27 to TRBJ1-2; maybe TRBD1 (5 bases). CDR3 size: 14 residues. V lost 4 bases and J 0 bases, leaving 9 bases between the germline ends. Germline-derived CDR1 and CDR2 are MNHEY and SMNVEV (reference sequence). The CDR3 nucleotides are TGTGCCAGCAGTTCCGGGACGGCTAACTATGGCTACACCTTC. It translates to CASSSGTANYGYTF.

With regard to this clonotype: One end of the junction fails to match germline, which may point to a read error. The CDR3 loop reads CVSSERQGNTIYF. The CDR3 DNA reads TGTGTCAGCAGTGAAAGACAGGGAAATACCATATATTTT. The chain has TRBV6-1 and TRBJ1-3, with TRBD1 identical over 7 bases. The germline CDR1 and CDR2 sequences are MNHNS and SASEGT. CDR3 size: 13 residues.

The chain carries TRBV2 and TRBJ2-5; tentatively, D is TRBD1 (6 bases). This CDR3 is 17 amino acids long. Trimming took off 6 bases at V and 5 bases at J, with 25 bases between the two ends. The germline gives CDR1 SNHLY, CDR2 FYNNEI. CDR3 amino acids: CASSDSGTTNLVETQYF. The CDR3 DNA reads TGTGCCAGCAGCGACTCCGGGACAACCAACCTCGTGGAGACCCAGTACTTC.

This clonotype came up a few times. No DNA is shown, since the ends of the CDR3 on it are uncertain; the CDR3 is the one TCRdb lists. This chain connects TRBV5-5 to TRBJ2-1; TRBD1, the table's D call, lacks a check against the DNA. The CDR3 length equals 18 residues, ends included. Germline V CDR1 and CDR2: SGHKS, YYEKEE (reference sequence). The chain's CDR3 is CASSLYVLVGQGSNEQLF.

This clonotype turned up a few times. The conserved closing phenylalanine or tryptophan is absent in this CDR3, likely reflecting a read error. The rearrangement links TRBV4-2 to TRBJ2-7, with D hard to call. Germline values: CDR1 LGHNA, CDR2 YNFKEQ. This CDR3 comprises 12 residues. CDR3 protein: CASSQVGYQQYL. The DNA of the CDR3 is TGTGCCAGCAGCCAAGTAGGCTACCAGCAGTACCTC.

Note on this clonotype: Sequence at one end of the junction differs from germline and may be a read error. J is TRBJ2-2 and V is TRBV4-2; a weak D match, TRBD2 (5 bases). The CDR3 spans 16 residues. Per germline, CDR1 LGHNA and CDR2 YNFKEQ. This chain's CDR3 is CDSSQDPTENTGELCF. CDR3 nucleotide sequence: TGTGACAGCAGCCAAGATCCTACCGAGAACACCGGGGAGCTGTGTTTT.

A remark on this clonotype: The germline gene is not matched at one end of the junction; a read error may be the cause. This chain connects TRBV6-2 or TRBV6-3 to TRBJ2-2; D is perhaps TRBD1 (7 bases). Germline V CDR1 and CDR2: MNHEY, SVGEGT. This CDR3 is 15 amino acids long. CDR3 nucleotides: TGTGCCGGCAGACCCAGGGGGGCGAACACCGGAGAGCTGTTTTTT. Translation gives CAGRPRGANTGELFF.